Following are 9 T cell receptor beta chains from one sample sequenced in a study of blood T cells in healthy people across ages. Together with a sample-barcoded 5' primer, a J-beta primer mix was included in a second PCR lasting about 7 to 11 cycles. TCRdb reprocessed the 5' RACE reads with MiXCR, giving one entry per CDR3 protein. The table has about 1,500,000 distinct CDR3 sequences, over 25% seen once. The sample taken for sequencing was blood. The receptors derive from a woman in her twenties or thirties in good health.

The V call is TRBV5-1, the J call TRBJ2-1; maybe TRBD1 (6 bases). V dropped 0 bases and J dropped 0 bases, with 13 bases sitting between them. CDR3 length equals 17 residues. Germline lookup yields CDR1 SGHRS and CDR2 YFSETQ. CDR3 sequence reads: CASSLGIRGSSYNEQFF. The CDR3 DNA reads TGCGCCAGCAGCTTGGGGATTAGGGGGAGCTCCTACAATGAGCAGTTCTTC.

The chain has TRBV3-1 and TRBJ2-5; the match to TRBD2 covers 11 bases. Germline values: CDR1 LGHDT, CDR2 YNNKEL (reference sequence). After removal of 2 bases from V and 5 bases from J, the junction contained 4 bases not matched to a gene. The CDR3 sequence is 15 residues long. The CDR3 is CASSQYASGGETQYF. In nucleotides, the CDR3 is TGTGCCAGCAGCCAATATGCTAGCGGGGGGGAGACCCAGTACTTC.

To note about this clonotype: A read error may explain this, as a much larger clone is one base away. This sequence joins TRBV6-4 and TRBJ2-5; 7 bases match TRBD1. Germline CDR1 reads MRHNA; CDR2 reads SNTAGT. There are 15 residues in the CDR3. V shed 4 bases and J 11 bases; nucleotides not matched to a gene: 16. DNA for the CDR3: TGTGCCAGCAGTGCCGAGGGGACAGTTCCCAATGAGCAGTACTTC. Protein sequence: CASSAEGTVPNEQYF.

This clonotype has more than one count but fewer than ten. The chain recombines TRBV28 with TRBJ2-4; tentative D call: TRBD1 (6 bases). The J call is in doubt because the DNA end fits TRBJ2-7 better. The CDR3 contains 14 residues. Germline V gene lookup returns CDR1 MDHEN and CDR2 SYDVKM. This CDR3 is CASSGYRVPYEQYF. The CDR3 bases are TGTGCCAGCAGTGGATACAGGGTTCCCTACGAGCAGTACTTC.

At least ten counts were recorded for this clonotype. The V gene is TRBV6-5, the J gene TRBJ2-3; 9 bases map to TRBD1. The CDR3 contains 16 residues. Germline CDR1 reads MNHEY; CDR2 reads SVGAGI. Trimming at V came to 6 bases and at J to 2 bases, leaving 9 bases not matched to a gene. Written as DNA, the CDR3 is TGTGCCAGCAGGGACAGGGGACTATCCTACACAGATACGCAGTATTTT. It translates to CASRDRGLSYTDTQYF.

This clonotype was seen more than once but under ten times. CDR3 loop: CSVGSGGASDTQYF. CDR3 bases: TGCAGCGTCGGATCCGGGGGCGCTTCAGATACGCAGTATTTT. The chain employs TRBV29-1 and TRBJ2-3; possibly TRBD1 or TRBD2 for D (6 bases each). Germline-derived CDR1 and CDR2 are SQVTM and ANQGSEA. This CDR3 spans 14 amino acids. Trimming cost V 6 bases and J 4 bases, with 17 bases left between them.

The genes are TRBV3-1 and TRBJ2-6, with TRBD2 identical over 7 bases. In germline, CDR1 is LGHDT, CDR2 YNNKEL (reference sequence). Unmatched junction bases numbered 5, after V lost 3 bases and J lost 0 bases. CDR3 length: 17 residues. In DNA form, the CDR3 reads TGTGCCAGCAGCCAGGTGGGCGGGGGCTCTGGGGCCAACGTCCTGACTTTC. Protein sequence: CASSQVGGGSGANVLTF.

Remarks on this clonotype: A much larger clone is a single base away; this may be a read error. This CDR3 reads CSAGATVQETQYF. CDR3 in DNA: TGCAGTGCTGGAGCGACTGTTCAAGAGACCCAGTACTTC. The chain is built from TRBV20-1 and TRBJ2-5; D not certain. Deletions cut 5 bases from V and 2 bases from J, with 12 bases between. CDR3 length: 13 residues. Per the germline V gene, CDR1 is DFQATT and CDR2 is SNEGSKA (reference sequence).

A few counts support this clonotype. The V and J genes are TRBV24-1 and TRBJ1-5; D call uncertain. Germline CDR1 is KGHDR and CDR2 is SFDVKD. V lost 6 bases and J lost 5, with 7 bases in between. This CDR3 has 12 amino acids. CDR3 DNA: TGTGCCACCAGTTCCCGCGATCAGCCCCAGCATTTT. Its translation: CATSSRDQPQHF.